This TCR beta chain was sequenced in a study of Ad26.COV2.S vaccination and SARS-CoV-2 variants (dated by TCRdb to the early 2020s). Study-level background: Donors in the vaccine arm were drawn from COV1001, a multicentre, randomized, double-blind, placebo-controlled phase I-IIa trial testing Ad26.COV2.S in healthy adults. Ad26.COV2.S was administered intramuscularly at a dose of 5x10^10 or 1x10^11 viral particles, either as one shot or as two shots given 56 days apart. TCRbeta repertoire sequencing was used to assess the specificity and breadth of SARS-CoV-2-reactive T cell receptors after Ad26.COV2.S vaccination. The TCR-sequenced set comprised about 32 samples: around 20 Ad26.COV2.S vaccine recipients, 5 placebo recipients and 8 SARS-CoV-2 convalescent individuals. Trial participants were randomized into five groups of five, in which low-dose or high-dose Ad26.COV2.S was given once or twice, or placebo was given on both occasions. Blinding of investigators to trial group allocation was maintained during experiments and outcome assessment.

The CDR3 sequence holds 13 residues, the cysteine and phenylalanine included. Only the CDR3 region is kept as DNA, spanning 39 bases read in frame from base 1. V gives up 0 bases and J gives up 4 bases, and the segment between their germline ends measures 7 bases. For CDR1 and CDR2, the germline V gene (reference sequence) lists GTSNPN and SVGIG. The immunoSEQ Assay was the method used to sequence TCRbeta CDR3 regions. After extraction, genomic DNA underwent amplification by bias-controlled multiplex PCR, followed by high-throughput sequencing. Under the source paper's analysis protocol: To quantify the absolute abundance of every unique TCRbeta CDR3 region, sequences were collapsed and filtered. Usable DNA was measured by amplifying reference genes present in all nucleated cells, and TCRbeta template counts were normalized to that usable DNA to estimate T cell fraction. Repertoire TCRs were annotated as SARS-CoV-2-specific when V gene, CDR3 amino acid sequence and J gene were exactly matched to a known reactive TCR set. The reference SARS-CoV-2 TCR set was obtained from MIRA and was filtered for enrichment in COVID-19-positive ImmuneCODE repertoires, whereby public or cross-reactive TCRs were removed. Using the MIRA antigens, annotated TCRs were further analysed by specific ORF or by position within an ORF. Breadth was defined as the number of annotated unique rearrangements divided by the total number of unique productive rearrangements, and depth was defined as the summed frequency of the annotated unique rearrangements. Two-sided Wilcoxon rank-sum tests were used to compare TCR breadth between groups. What TCRdb holds here is the immuneACCESS table cut down to in-frame rearrangements. Part of the clones is not present; checked against another copy, under half of the missing clones reflect an unresolved V gene, and the others are unexplained. V, J and clone size reflect that table, while D and trimming were determined from the DNA. This sample is represented by 430,000 or so clones; about 93% of them were singletons. Jointly, the top ten make up 12% of the sample.

The paper as a whole reports these results and caveats: Comparable non-spike TCR breadth was observed between vaccine and placebo recipients, consistent with only spike being contained in the vaccine. Higher spike-specific TCR breadth was observed in Ad26.COV2.S recipients than in placebo recipients (P = 0.0014). Substantial breadth of spike-specific CD8+ and CD4+ T cell responses was reported after vaccination. The authors noted that total T cell responses may have been underestimated by the TCR breadth and depth analyses. The study lacked the statistical power to compare responses across vaccine doses or regimens.

The label giving this sample's treatment or condition can be read as: some 19 received Ad26.COV2.S at low or high dose, single or two shots; about five received placebo; per-sample allocation not given. Repertoires of vaccine and placebo recipients were sequenced from samples taken on day 63 after the first injection. Cohort 1b enrolled 25 to 30 adults aged 18-55 years at a single site in Boston, USA, between 29 July and 7 August 2020. As a vaccine, Ad26.COV2.S was a replication-incompetent adenovirus type 26 vector that expressed a prefusion-stabilized SARS-CoV-2 spike protein derived from the original Wuhan strain. A remark on this clone: The antigen it recognizes is unknown. No base-level quality is on record; no much larger clone is a single base apart.

This sequence originates from a person between 18 and 65 years old who received the Ad26.COV2.S COVID-19 vaccine or a placebo. Sequences were derived from peripheral blood, sampled in a trial of Ad26.COV2.S vaccine versus placebo. The sequence links TRBV30 to TRBJ2-1; there is no confident call for the D gene. This receptor has the CDR3 CAWSVSEYNEQFF. The DNA sequence is TGTGCCTGGAGTGTCTCAGAGTACAATGAGCAGTTCTTC.